A single sample gave rise to the 13 T cell receptor beta chains below, sequenced in a study of blood T cell repertoires in COVID-19. TCRdb's copy holds only in-frame clones and misses some; the assay was immunoSEQ multiplex PCR. Of approximately 200,000 clones in the sample, around 81% were seen once. Sequenced material: PBMCs or T cells enriched from blood (not recorded which). The receptors shown here come from a man in his forties who had recovered from COVID-19.

The J gene is TRBJ1-1, the V gene TRBV10-3; no clear D gene. The CDR3 runs 13 residues. The ends were cut back, 8 bases at V and 3 bases at J, with 13 bases in the middle. Looked up from germline, CDR1 is ENHRY and CDR2 is SYGVKD. In DNA, the CDR3 is TGTGCCATCCGTGCAGGCCTGGACACTGAAGCTTTCTTT. Its translation is CAIRAGLDTEAFF.

The rearrangement joins TRBV19 to TRBJ1-1; 7 bases map to TRBD1. Germline assignment: CDR1 LNHDA and CDR2 SQIVND (reference sequence). Trimming removed 5 bases from V and 3 bases from J; junction bases left unmatched: 3. The CDR3 is 13 amino acids. CDR3 DNA sequence: TGTGCCAGTAGTCCTGACAGGGACACTGAAGCTTTCTTT. Its translation: CASSPDRDTEAFF.

This clone was counted only a few times. CDR3: CAWSDGTGGELFF. DNA of the CDR3: TGTGCCTGGAGCGACGGGACTGGCGGGGAGCTGTTTTTT. The chain joins TRBV30 to TRBJ2-2; perhaps TRBD2 as D (6 bases). CDR3 size: 13 residues. The ends were cut back, 3 bases at V and 7 bases at J, with 12 bases in the middle. Germline-derived CDR1 and CDR2 are GTSNPN and SVGIG (reference sequence).

This sequence joins TRBV24-1 and TRBJ1-6; D perhaps matches TRBD1 (5 bases). Germline V gene data show CDR1 as KGHDR and CDR2 as SFDVKD. V was clipped by 3 bases and J by 7 bases, with 9 bases between them. The CDR3 runs to 14 residues. The CDR3 sequence is CATSDNYRNSPLHF. CDR3 coding DNA: TGTGCCACCAGTGATAATTACAGGAATTCACCCCTCCACTTT.

The CDR3 nucleotides are TGTGCCAGCAGCTTACATACTGGGACAGGGGGCAGGAACACTGAAGCTTTCTTT. It is translated as CASSLHTGTGGRNTEAFF. The chain joins TRBV7-9 to TRBJ1-1, with 12 nucleotides matching TRBD1. Germline V CDR1 and CDR2: SEHNR, FQNEAQ (reference sequence). The CDR3 loop spans 18 amino acids. J was trimmed by 1 base and V by 2 bases; bases with no gene match: 8. The full variable domain, rest sourced from reference TRBV7-9 and TRBJ1-1, is DTGVSQNPRHKITKRGQNVTFRCDPISEHNRLYWYRQTLGQGPEFLTYFQNEAQLEKSRLLSDRFSAERPKGSFSTLEIQRTEQGDSAMYLCASSLHTGTGGRNTEAFFGQGTRLTVV.

The rearrangement joins TRBV7-2 to TRBJ2-7; D may be TRBD2 (7 bases). The germline V gene encodes CDR1 SGHTA and CDR2 FQGNSA. The ends were cut back, 6 bases at V and 0 bases at J, with 12 bases in the middle. The length of the CDR3 is 14 residues. Written as DNA, the CDR3 is TGTGCCAGCAGTTTGGGGGGGCTCTCCTACGAGCAGTACTTC. Protein product: CASSLGGLSYEQYF.

The chain carries TRBV5-6 and TRBJ2-7; the D gene is possibly TRBD1 (6 bases). V was cut by 2 bases and J by 1 base, with 10 bases left in between. This CDR3 spans 14 amino acids. CDR1 SGHDT and CDR2 YYEEEE come from the germline V gene. CDR3 DNA sequence: TGTGCCAGCAGCTTCGGAACAGGGTCCTACGAGCAGTACTTC. It encodes CASSFGTGSYEQYF.

The chain carries TRBV7-2 and TRBJ2-7, with 9 bases fitting TRBD2. CDR3 length equals 17 residues. Germline V gene sequence: CDR1 SGHTA, CDR2 FQGNSA. V trimming: 3 bases; J trimming: 2 bases; junction bases outside the gene matches: 11. CDR3 DNA sequence: TGTGCCAGCAGCTTTACGGACTGGGGACTAGCTCCCTACGAGCAGTACTTC. This codes for CASSFTDWGLAPYEQYF.

The rearrangement uses TRBV4-2 and TRBJ1-2; no firm D call. V was cut by 5 bases and J by 8 bases, with 9 bases left in between. The germline gives CDR1 LGHNA, CDR2 YNFKEQ. The CDR3 length is 11 residues. CDR3 nucleotides: TGTGCCAGCAGCAGCCTCCGGGGCTACACCTTC. Its translation: CASSSLRGYTF.

V and J are TRBV15 and TRBJ2-7; D may be TRBD1 (5 bases). The CDR3 runs 15 residues. The germline V and J ends were trimmed by 5 bases and 3 bases, with 17 bases remaining between them. From germline, CDR1 is LNHNV and CDR2 YYDKDF (reference sequence). The chain's CDR3 is CATSGASDNRYEQYF. In nucleotides, the CDR3 is TGTGCCACCAGCGGAGCATCGGACAACCGCTACGAGCAGTACTTC.

This clone was seen more than once but under ten times. The J gene is TRBJ2-1, the V gene TRBV5-1; D gene uncertain. V dropped 4 bases and J dropped 0 bases, with 8 bases sitting between them. This CDR3 is built from 14 residues. CDR1 is SGHRS, CDR2 YFSETQ, per germline. In nucleotides, the CDR3 is TGCGCCAGCAGCCTTCCCTCCTCCTACAATGAGCAGTTCTTC. Residues: CASSLPSSYNEQFF. The variable domain in full, completed from reference TRBV5-1 and TRBJ2-1, reads KAGVTQTPRYLIKTRGQQVTLSCSPISGHRSVSWYQQTPGQGLQFLFEYFSETQRNKGNFPGRFSGRQFSNSRSEMNVSTLELGDSALYLCASSLPSSYNEQFFGPGTRLTVL.

The V call is TRBV12-3 or TRBV12-4, the J call TRBJ1-2; perhaps TRBD1 as D (6 bases). Trimming shortened V by 5 bases and J by 8 bases, and 15 bases separated the two germline ends. The CDR3 sequence is 13 residues long. DNA of the CDR3: TGTGCCAGCAGTGAGAACAGGGTGGAAGGCTACACCTTC. Protein: CASSENRVEGYTF.

The J gene is TRBJ1-1, the V gene TRBV11-3; 7 bases line up with TRBD1. The length of the CDR3 is 14 residues. Germline-derived CDR1 and CDR2 are SGHNT and YENEEA. V shed 5 bases and J 5 bases; nucleotides not matched to a gene: 8. The chain's CDR3 is CASSRNRGRTEAFF. CDR3 coding DNA: TGTGCCAGCAGCCGTAACAGGGGAAGAACTGAAGCTTTCTTT. Looking up the rest from reference TRBV11-3 and TRBJ1-1 gives the full variable domain: EAGVVQSPRYKIIEKKQPVAFWCNPISGHNTLYWYLQNLGQGPELLIRYENEEAVDDSQLPKDRFSAERLKGVDSTLKIQPAELGDSAVYLCASSRNRGRTEAFFGQGTRLTVV.